The 17 T cell receptor beta chains listed next were all sequenced from one sample in a study of T-cell reconstitution after alpha-beta-depleted transplantation in children. Preparing the TCRbeta library involved the use of unique molecular identifiers. TCRdb fed the PCR reads into MiXCR, producing one record per CDR3 protein. The sample has around 490,000 distinct CDR3 sequences, around 10% seen once. The starting material was PBMCs, mostly from graft donor cells, obtained 180 days after TCRalphabeta/CD19-depleted stem cell transplant. Source of these receptors: a female patient aged 2-10 years who had a stem cell transplant for aplastic anemia, so the T cells may come from the graft donor.

V is TRBV20-1 and J is TRBJ2-3; a weak D match, TRBD1 (5 bases). The ends were cut back, 6 bases at V and 6 bases at J, with 19 bases in the middle. Germline V lookup: CDR1 DFQATT, CDR2 SNEGSKA (reference sequence). The CDR3 runs to 14 residues. CDR3 in amino acids: CSAKARRKGDTQYF. DNA for the CDR3: TGCAGTGCAAAAGCACGTCGTAAGGGGGATACGCAGTATTTT.

This rearrangement joins TRBV6-1 to TRBJ2-5, with 8 bases matching TRBD1. The germline CDR1 and CDR2 sequences are MNHNS and SASEGT. This CDR3 has 16 amino acids. V was clipped by 1 base and J by 4 bases; unmatched bases: 8. The CDR3 protein is CASSEDNRGLGETQYF. CDR3 nucleotides: TGTGCCAGCAGTGAAGATAACAGGGGGTTGGGAGAGACCCAGTACTTC.

The chain links TRBV6-1 to TRBJ1-1; D perhaps matches TRBD1 (5 bases). The V gene's germline CDR1 is MNHNS and CDR2 SASEGT. This CDR3 contains 15 residues. The V gene lost 6 bases and the J gene lost 5 bases, with 19 bases spanning the gap. The CDR3 bases are TGTGCCAGCAGCCCTCGCCCACAGGAGGAAACTGAAGCTTTCTTT. Translating it yields CASSPRPQEETEAFF.

V is TRBV29-1 and J is TRBJ2-5; D possibly corresponds to TRBD1 (6 bases). The V end lost 7 bases, the J end lost 5 bases, and 14 bases lay between the germline ends. The CDR3 consists of 12 residues. CDR1 SQVTM and CDR2 ANQGSEA come from the germline V gene. The CDR3 DNA reads TGCAGCGCACAGGGCTGGCAGGAGACCCAGTACTTC. Its protein is CSAQGWQETQYF.

The gene calls are TRBV6-2 or TRBV6-3 and TRBJ2-2; D remains ambiguous. With 2 bases removed from V and 1 base from J, the gap between germline ends came to 2 bases. The germline V gene encodes CDR1 MNHEY and CDR2 SVGEGT. The CDR3 spans 13 residues. CDR3 DNA sequence: TGTGCCAGCAGTTACCTGAACACCGGGGAGCTGTTTTTT. Protein sequence: CASSYLNTGELFF.

This clonotype was seen many times. The chain links TRBV28 to TRBJ2-7; TRBD1 is a possible D gene (6 bases). This CDR3 has 16 residues. Germline V gene sequence: CDR1 MDHEN, CDR2 SYDVKM. Between the trimmed V and J ends, which lost 5 bases and 0 bases, there was a span of 17 bases. The CDR3 here is CASSPPGQLISYEQYF. CDR3 DNA: TGTGCCAGCAGTCCCCCCGGACAGTTGATCTCCTACGAGCAGTACTTC.

The V and J genes are TRBV25-1 and TRBJ2-2, with a tentative D call TRBD2 (5 bases). Trimming cost V 8 bases and J 0 bases, with 16 bases left between them. CDR3 size: 16 residues. Germline V gene data show CDR1 as MGHDK and CDR2 as SYGVNS. CDR3 nucleotide sequence: TGTGCCAGCCGCCGGCCAGCGGATGCGAACACCGGGGAGCTGTTTTTT. Protein sequence: CASRRPADANTGELFF.

This chain joins TRBV11-2 and TRBJ2-4; 11 bases are shared with TRBD2. V lost 1 base to trimming and J lost 0 bases; unmatched junction nucleotides: 5. This CDR3 contains 18 residues. Germline CDR1 reads SGHAT; CDR2 reads FQNNGV. The CDR3 here is CASSLVAGGSLAKNIQYF. The CDR3 bases are TGTGCCAGCAGCTTAGTAGCGGGAGGGTCACTAGCCAAAAACATTCAGTACTTC.

This clonotype was seen more than once but under ten times. The chain couples TRBV29-1 to TRBJ2-7; 7 bases map to TRBD1. The junction had 7 bases not matched to a gene; V was cut back by 2 bases and J by 0 bases. This CDR3 has 15 amino acids. Per germline, CDR1 SQVTM and CDR2 ANQGSEA. The CDR3 DNA reads as TGCAGCGTTGAAAACCCGGACAGGAGCTCCTACGAGCAGTACTTC. It codes for CSVENPDRSSYEQYF.

In its sample, this clonotype was seen many times. This chain connects TRBV5-1 to TRBJ2-6, with D perhaps matching TRBD1 (5 bases). Germline V CDR1 and CDR2: SGHRS, YFSETQ. The CDR3 runs 15 residues. Trimming cost V 2 bases and J 0 bases, with 6 bases left between them. The CDR3 is CASSLGASGANVLTF. The CDR3 DNA reads TGCGCCAGCAGCTTAGGGGCCTCTGGGGCCAACGTCCTGACTTTC.

The V call is TRBV20-1, the J call TRBJ2-2, with a possible D match to TRBD2 (5 bases). The CDR3 runs 15 residues. The germline V gene encodes CDR1 DFQATT and CDR2 SNEGSKA (reference sequence). V was clipped by 5 bases and J by 4 bases, with 17 bases between them. The CDR3 sequence is CSARQPGGLTGELFF. The CDR3 DNA reads TGCAGTGCTCGCCAGCCTGGCGGGCTCACCGGGGAGCTGTTTTTT.

The J gene is TRBJ2-1, the V gene TRBV7-2; D call uncertain. This CDR3 comprises 14 residues. V was shortened by 2 bases and J by 8 bases, with 13 bases between the two germline ends. Germline CDR1 is SGHTA and CDR2 is FQGNSA. CDR3 amino acids: CASSLQALAHEQFF. The CDR3 region has the DNA TGTGCCAGCAGCTTACAGGCCTTAGCCCATGAGCAGTTCTTC.

At least ten counts were recorded for this clonotype. The chain is built from TRBV12-3 or TRBV12-4 and TRBJ1-5; D unresolved. The CDR3 runs 13 residues. Trimming left V 3 bases short and J 5 bases short, with 8 bases between. CDR3 sequence (DNA): TGTGCCAGCAGTTTGATCTTGGATCAGCCCCAGCATTTT. This encodes CASSLILDQPQHF.

CDR3 loop: CASSYGGFEYF. For the CDR3, the DNA is TGTGCCAGCAGTTACGGGGGTTTCGAGTACTTC. J is TRBJ2-4 and V is TRBV6-5; the D call may be TRBD1 or TRBD2 (5 bases each). Germline lookup yields CDR1 MNHEY and CDR2 SVGAGI. This CDR3 is 11 amino acids long. The V end lost 2 bases, the J end lost 14 bases, and 10 bases lay between the germline ends.

The table lists this clonotype with a few counts. J is TRBJ2-3 and V is TRBV15; 8 bases are a match to TRBD2. Germline trimming cut 0 bases from V and 1 base from J; bases unmatched to any gene: 0. The germline V gene encodes CDR1 LNHNV and CDR2 YYDKDF (reference sequence). This CDR3 region has 15 residues. This chain's CDR3 is CATSRDGGGTDTQYF. The CDR3 bases are TGTGCCACCAGCAGAGACGGGGGGGGCACAGATACGCAGTATTTT.

The V and J genes are TRBV29-1 and TRBJ2-3; no firm D call. The V and J ends lost 7 bases and 6 bases respectively, with 14 bases between them. Germline V gene lookup returns CDR1 SQVTM and CDR2 ANQGSEA. The CDR3 is 12 amino acids. The CDR3 region is CSAGHGLDTQYF. CDR3 DNA: TGCAGCGCCGGTCACGGATTGGATACGCAGTATTTT.

This clonotype was counted at least ten times. CDR3 nucleotide sequence: TGTGCCAGCAGTCGCAACATAGCGGGAGCAGGAGGGTATGAGCAGTTCTTC. It is translated as CASSRNIAGAGGYEQFF. The chain carries TRBV27 and TRBJ2-1; 9 positions match TRBD2. CDR1 is MNHEY and CDR2 is SMNVEV in the germline V gene (reference sequence). The CDR3 is 17 residues long. V gave up 5 bases and J gave up 8 bases; unmatched junction bases: 16.